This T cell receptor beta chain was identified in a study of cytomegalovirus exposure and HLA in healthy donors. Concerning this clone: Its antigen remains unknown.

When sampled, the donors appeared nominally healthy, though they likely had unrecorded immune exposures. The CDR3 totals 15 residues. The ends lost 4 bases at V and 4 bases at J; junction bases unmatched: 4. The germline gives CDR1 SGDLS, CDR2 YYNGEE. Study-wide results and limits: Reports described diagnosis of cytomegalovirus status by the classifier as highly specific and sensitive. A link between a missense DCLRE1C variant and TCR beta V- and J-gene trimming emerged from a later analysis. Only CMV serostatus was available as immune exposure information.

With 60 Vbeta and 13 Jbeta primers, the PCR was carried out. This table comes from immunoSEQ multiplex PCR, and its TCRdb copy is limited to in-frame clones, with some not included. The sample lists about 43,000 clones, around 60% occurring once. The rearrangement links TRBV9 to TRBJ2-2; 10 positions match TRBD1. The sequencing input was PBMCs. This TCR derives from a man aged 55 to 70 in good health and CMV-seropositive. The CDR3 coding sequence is TGTGCCAGCAGCTACGACAGGGGGCCCACCGGGGAGCTGTTTTTT. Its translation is CASSYDRGPTGELFF.